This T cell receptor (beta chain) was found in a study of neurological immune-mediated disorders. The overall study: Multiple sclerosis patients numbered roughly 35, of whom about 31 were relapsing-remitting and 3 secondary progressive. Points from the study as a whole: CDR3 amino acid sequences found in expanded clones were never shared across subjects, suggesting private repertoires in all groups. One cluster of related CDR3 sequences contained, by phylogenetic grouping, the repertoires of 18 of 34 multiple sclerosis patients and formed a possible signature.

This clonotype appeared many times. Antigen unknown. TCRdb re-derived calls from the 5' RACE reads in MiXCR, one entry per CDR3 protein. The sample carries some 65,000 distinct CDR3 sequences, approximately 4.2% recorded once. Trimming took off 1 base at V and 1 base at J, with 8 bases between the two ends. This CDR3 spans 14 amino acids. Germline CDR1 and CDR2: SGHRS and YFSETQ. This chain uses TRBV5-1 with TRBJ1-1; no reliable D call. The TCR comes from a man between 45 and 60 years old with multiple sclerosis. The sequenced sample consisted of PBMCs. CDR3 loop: CASSLLVGNTEAFF. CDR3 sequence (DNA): TGCGCCAGCAGCTTGCTTGTGGGGAACACTGAAGCTTTCTTT.